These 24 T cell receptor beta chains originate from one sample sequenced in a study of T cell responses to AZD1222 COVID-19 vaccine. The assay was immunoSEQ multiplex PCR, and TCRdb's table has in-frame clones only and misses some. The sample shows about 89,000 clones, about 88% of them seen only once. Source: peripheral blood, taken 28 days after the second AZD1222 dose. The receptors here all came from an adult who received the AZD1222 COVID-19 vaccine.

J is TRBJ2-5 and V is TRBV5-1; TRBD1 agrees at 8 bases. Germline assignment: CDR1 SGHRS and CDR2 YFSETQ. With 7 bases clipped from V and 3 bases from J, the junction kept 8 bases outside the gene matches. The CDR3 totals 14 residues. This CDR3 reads CASGATGAKETQYF. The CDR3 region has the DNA TGCGCCAGCGGCGCGACAGGGGCAAAAGAGACCCAGTACTTC.

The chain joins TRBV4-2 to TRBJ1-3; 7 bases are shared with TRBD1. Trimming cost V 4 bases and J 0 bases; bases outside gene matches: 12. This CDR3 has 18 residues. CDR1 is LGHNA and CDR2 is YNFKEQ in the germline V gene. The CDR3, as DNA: TGTGCCAGCAGCCGCAACTCCAGGGGGGGAAGCTCTGGAAACACCATATATTTT. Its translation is CASSRNSRGGSSGNTIYF.

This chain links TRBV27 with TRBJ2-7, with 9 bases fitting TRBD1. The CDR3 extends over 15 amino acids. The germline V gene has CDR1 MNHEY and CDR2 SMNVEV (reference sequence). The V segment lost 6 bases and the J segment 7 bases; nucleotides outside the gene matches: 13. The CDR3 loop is CASRLTGTGLIEQYF. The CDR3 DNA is TGTGCCAGCAGATTAACCGGGACAGGGTTGATTGAGCAGTACTTC.

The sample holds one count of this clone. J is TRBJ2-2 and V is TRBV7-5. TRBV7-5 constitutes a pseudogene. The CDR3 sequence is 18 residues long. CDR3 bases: TGTGTCAGAAGCTTAGCGCCCCTCCATGTCCGAAAGGGTGGGGAGCTGTTTTTT. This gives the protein CVRSLAPLHVRKGGELFF.

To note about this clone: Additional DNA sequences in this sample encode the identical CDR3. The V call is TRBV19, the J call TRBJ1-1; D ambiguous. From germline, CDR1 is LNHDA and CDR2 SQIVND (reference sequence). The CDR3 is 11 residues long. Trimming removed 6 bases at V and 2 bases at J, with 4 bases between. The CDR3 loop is CASRTNTEAFF. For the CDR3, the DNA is TGTGCCAGTAGAACTAACACTGAAGCTTTCTTT.

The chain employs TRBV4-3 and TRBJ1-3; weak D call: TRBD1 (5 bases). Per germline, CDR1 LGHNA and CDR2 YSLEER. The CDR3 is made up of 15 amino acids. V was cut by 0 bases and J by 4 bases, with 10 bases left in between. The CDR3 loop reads CASSQDSGFGNTIYF. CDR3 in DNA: TGCGCCAGCAGCCAAGACTCAGGGTTCGGAAACACCATATATTTT.

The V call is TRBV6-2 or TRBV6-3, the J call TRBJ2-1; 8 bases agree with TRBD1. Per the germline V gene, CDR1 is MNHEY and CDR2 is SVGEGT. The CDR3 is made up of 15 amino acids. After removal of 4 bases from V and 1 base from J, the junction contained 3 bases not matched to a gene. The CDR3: CASSSTGGSYNEQFF. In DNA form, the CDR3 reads TGTGCCAGCAGTTCTACAGGGGGTTCCTACAATGAGCAGTTCTTC.

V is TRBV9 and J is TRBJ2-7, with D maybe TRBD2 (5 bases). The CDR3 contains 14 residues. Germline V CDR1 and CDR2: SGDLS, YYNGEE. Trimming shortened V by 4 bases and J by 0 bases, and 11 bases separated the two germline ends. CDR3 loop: CASSTDGDSYEQYF. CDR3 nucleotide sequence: TGTGCCAGCAGCACGGACGGGGACTCCTACGAGCAGTACTTC.

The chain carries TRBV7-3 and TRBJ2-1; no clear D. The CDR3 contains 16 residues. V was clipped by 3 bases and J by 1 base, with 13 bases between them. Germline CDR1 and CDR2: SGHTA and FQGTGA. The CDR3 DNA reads TGTGCCAGCAGCTTTAGTGGGGTAGGGTCCTACAATGAGCAGTTCTTC. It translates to CASSFSGVGSYNEQFF.

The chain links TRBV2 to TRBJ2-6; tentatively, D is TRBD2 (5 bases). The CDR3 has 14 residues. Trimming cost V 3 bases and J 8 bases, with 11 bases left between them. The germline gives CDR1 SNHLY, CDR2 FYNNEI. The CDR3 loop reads CASSDGGRTNVLTF. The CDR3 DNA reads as TGTGCCAGCAGTGATGGCGGGCGGACCAACGTCCTGACTTTC.

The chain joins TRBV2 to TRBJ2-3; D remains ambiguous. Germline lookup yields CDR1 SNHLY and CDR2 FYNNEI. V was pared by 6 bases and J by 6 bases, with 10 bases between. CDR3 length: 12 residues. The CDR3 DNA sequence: TGTGCCAGCAGATCCCTGGGGGATACGCAGTATTTT. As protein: CASRSLGDTQYF.

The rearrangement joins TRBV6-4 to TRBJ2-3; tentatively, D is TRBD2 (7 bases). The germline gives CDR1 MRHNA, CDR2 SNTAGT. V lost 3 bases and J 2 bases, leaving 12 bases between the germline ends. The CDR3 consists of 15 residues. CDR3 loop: CASSERGGYTDTQYF. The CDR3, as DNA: TGTGCCAGCAGTGAAAGGGGGGGGTACACAGATACGCAGTATTTT.

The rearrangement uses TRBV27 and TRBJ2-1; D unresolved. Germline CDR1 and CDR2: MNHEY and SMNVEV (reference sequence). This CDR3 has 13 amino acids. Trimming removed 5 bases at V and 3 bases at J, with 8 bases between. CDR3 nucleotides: TGTGCCAGCAGTCCCTGGGACTACAATGAGCAGTTCTTC. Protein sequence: CASSPWDYNEQFF.

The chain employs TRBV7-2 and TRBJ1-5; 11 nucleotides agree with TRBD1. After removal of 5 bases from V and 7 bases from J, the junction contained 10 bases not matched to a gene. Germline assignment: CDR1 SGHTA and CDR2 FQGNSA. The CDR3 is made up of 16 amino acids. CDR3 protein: CASSKGGQGVRQPQHF. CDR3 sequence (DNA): TGTGCCAGCAGCAAGGGGGGACAGGGGGTACGGCAGCCCCAGCATTTT. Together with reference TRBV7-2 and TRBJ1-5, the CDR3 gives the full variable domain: GAGVSQSPSNKVTEKGKDVELRCDPISGHTALYWYRQSLGQGLEFLIYFQGNSAPDKSGLPSDRFSAERTGGSVSTLTIQRTQQEDSAVYLCASSKGGQGVRQPQHFGDGTRLSIL.

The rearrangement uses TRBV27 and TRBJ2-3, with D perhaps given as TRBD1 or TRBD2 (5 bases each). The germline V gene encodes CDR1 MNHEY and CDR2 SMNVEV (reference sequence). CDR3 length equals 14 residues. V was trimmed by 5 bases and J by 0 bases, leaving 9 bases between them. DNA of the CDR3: TGTGCCAGCAGTCTGGGGGTTAGCACAGATACGCAGTATTTT. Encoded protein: CASSLGVSTDTQYF.

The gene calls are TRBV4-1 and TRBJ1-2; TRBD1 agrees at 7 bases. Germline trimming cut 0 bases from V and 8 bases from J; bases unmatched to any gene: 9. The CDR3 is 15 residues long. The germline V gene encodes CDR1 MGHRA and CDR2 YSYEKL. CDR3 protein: CASSQDWQGEKGYTF. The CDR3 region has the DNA TGCGCCAGCAGCCAAGATTGGCAGGGGGAGAAGGGCTACACCTTC.

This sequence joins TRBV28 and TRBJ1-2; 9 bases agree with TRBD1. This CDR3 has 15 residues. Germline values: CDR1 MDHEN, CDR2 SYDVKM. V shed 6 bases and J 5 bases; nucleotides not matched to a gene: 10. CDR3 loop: CASRESQGAQYGYTF. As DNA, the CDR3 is TGTGCCAGCAGGGAATCACAGGGGGCTCAGTATGGCTACACCTTC.

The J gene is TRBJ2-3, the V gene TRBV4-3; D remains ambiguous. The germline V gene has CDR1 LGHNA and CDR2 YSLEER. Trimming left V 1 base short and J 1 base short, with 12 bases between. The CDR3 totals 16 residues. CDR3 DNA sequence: TGCGCCAGCAGCCAAGGAGGTAGCCTTGGCACAGATACGCAGTATTTT. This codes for CASSQGGSLGTDTQYF.

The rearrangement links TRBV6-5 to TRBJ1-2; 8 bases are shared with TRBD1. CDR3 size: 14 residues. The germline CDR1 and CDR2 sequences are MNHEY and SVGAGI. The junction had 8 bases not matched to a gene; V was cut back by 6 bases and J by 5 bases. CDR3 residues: CASSYTQGGYGYTF. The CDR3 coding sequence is TGTGCCAGCAGCTATACACAGGGGGGATATGGCTACACCTTC.

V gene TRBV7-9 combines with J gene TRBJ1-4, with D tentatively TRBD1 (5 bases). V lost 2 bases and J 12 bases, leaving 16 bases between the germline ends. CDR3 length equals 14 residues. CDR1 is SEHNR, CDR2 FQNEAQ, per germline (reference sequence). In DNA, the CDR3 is TGTGCCAGCAGCTTACGGGACCCGGCTAGGGAACTGTTTTTT. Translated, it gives CASSLRDPARELFF.

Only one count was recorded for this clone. As DNA, the CDR3 is TGTGCCAGCAGTTTGAACCGGCGGGGGAACACTGAAGCTTTCTTT. This codes for CASSLNRRGNTEAFF. V is TRBV27 and J is TRBJ1-1; unclear D gene. The V and J ends lost 3 bases and 1 base respectively, with 12 bases between them. The germline V gene encodes CDR1 MNHEY and CDR2 SMNVEV (reference sequence). This CDR3 has 15 residues.

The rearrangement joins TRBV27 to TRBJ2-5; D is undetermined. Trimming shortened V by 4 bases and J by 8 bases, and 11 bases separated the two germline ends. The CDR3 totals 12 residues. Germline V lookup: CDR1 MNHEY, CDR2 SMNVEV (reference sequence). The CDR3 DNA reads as TGTGCCAGCAGTTACCGGACGCCTACCCAGTACTTC. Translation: CASSYRTPTQYF.

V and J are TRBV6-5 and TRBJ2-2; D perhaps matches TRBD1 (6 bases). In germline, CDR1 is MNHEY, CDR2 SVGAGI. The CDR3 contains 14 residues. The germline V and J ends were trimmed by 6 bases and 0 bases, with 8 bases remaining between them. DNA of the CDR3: TGTGCCAGCAGAGGACAGCCGAACACCGGGGAGCTGTTTTTT. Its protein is CASRGQPNTGELFF.

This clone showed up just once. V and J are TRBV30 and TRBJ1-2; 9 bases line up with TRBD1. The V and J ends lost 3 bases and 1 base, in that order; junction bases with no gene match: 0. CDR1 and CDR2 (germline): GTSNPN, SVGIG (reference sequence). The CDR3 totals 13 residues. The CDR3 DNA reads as TGTGCCTGGAGGGGACAGGGTAACTATGGCTACACCTTC. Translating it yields CAWRGQGNYGYTF.